One and the same sample provided the 9 T cell receptor beta chains below, sequenced in a study of blood T cell repertoires in COVID-19. The protocol was immunoSEQ multiplex PCR, while the TCRdb copy is restricted to in-frame clones and leaves out a portion. The data contain tens of thousands of clones, around two thirds of them singletons. The sequenced sample was peripheral blood. The receptors originated from a man aged 65-85 years with COVID-19, enrolled during active disease.

There are a few counts of this clone. V gene TRBV2 combines with J gene TRBJ2-7; 7 bases fit TRBD2. CDR1 is SNHLY, CDR2 FYNNEI, per germline. CDR3 length: 13 amino acids. The V segment lost 7 bases and the J segment 1 base; nucleotides outside the gene matches: 4. CDR3 sequence: CASTLGGSYEQYF. In DNA, the CDR3 is TGTGCCAGCACCCTGGGGGGGTCCTACGAGCAGTACTTC.

The V gene is TRBV14, the J gene TRBJ2-7; 11 bases map to TRBD2. The CDR3 consists of 16 residues. Per the germline V gene, CDR1 is SGHDN and CDR2 is FVKESK. Trimming took 0 bases from V and 7 from J; bases not matched to a gene: 8. CDR3 amino acids: CASSQDRTSGSWEQYF. In DNA form, the CDR3 reads TGTGCCAGCAGCCAAGATCGAACTAGCGGGAGTTGGGAGCAGTACTTC.

This clone was seen repeatedly, ten times or more. The chain carries TRBV9 and TRBJ2-1; no firm D call. This CDR3 comprises 13 residues. Between the trimmed V and J ends, which lost 0 bases and 10 bases, there was a span of 11 bases. Germline V gives CDR1 SGDLS, CDR2 YYNGEE. CDR3 in DNA: TGTGCCAGCAGCGTAGAGCTCTTGAGCGAGCAGTTCTTC. It encodes CASSVELLSEQFF.

This chain uses TRBV7-9 with TRBJ1-1; 7 bases are shared with TRBD1. The V segment lost 5 bases and the J segment 0 bases; nucleotides outside the gene matches: 9. The germline V gene encodes CDR1 SEHNR and CDR2 FQNEAQ (reference sequence). This CDR3 spans 16 amino acids. The CDR3 loop is CASSLWDSPMNTEAFF. In nucleotides, the CDR3 is TGTGCCAGCAGCCTCTGGGACAGCCCCATGAACACTGAAGCTTTCTTT. Filled out from reference TRBV7-9 and TRBJ1-1, the complete variable domain reads DTGVSQNPRHKITKRGQNVTFRCDPISEHNRLYWYRQTLGQGPEFLTYFQNEAQLEKSRLLSDRFSAERPKGSFSTLEIQRTEQGDSAMYLCASSLWDSPMNTEAFFGQGTRLTVV.

This sequence joins TRBV5-6 and TRBJ2-7; tentative D call: TRBD1 (6 bases). V dropped 3 bases and J dropped 3 bases, with 19 bases sitting between them. There are 16 residues in the CDR3. Germline V CDR1 and CDR2: SGHDT, YYEEEE. CDR3 residues: CASSSRTVRNYYEQYF. DNA for the CDR3: TGTGCCAGCAGCTCCAGGACAGTGAGGAATTACTACGAGCAGTACTTC.

V and J are TRBV4-3 and TRBJ2-1; TRBD2 matches at 7 bases. The trim removed 0 bases at V and 4 bases at J, leaving 3 bases unmatched. Per the germline V gene, CDR1 is LGHNA and CDR2 is YSLEER. The CDR3 spans 15 residues. The CDR3 DNA follows: TGCGCCAGCAGCCAAGAGAGCGGGGCTTACAATGAGCAGTTCTTC. It is translated as CASSQESGAYNEQFF.

This clone was counted a few times. J is TRBJ2-7 and V is TRBV9; D perhaps matches TRBD2 (5 bases). The V gene lost 4 bases and the J gene lost 4 bases, with 9 bases spanning the gap. The germline gives CDR1 SGDLS, CDR2 YYNGEE. CDR3 size: 12 residues. The CDR3 loop is CASSLEGYEQYF. The CDR3 DNA reads TGTGCCAGCAGCCTCGAGGGTTACGAGCAGTACTTC.

The chain couples TRBV28 to TRBJ2-1; TRBD2 is a possible D gene (5 bases). Trimming left V 5 bases short and J 4 bases short, with 9 bases between. Germline CDR1 reads MDHEN; CDR2 reads SYDVKM. This CDR3 comprises 13 residues. CDR3 coding DNA: TGTGCCAGCAGTAAGGACTCTTACAATGAGCAGTTCTTC. This gives the protein CASSKDSYNEQFF.

This clone was seen a few times. The chain recombines TRBV5-1 with TRBJ2-1, with 15 bases fitting TRBD2. After removal of 4 bases from V and 9 bases from J, the junction contained 8 bases not matched to a gene. This CDR3 spans 16 amino acids. CDR1 and CDR2 (germline): SGHRS, YFSETQ. The CDR3 nucleotides read TGCGCCAGCAGCCCCGGGGGGACTAGCGGGAGGATTGAGCAGTTCTTC. This gives the protein CASSPGGTSGRIEQFF.